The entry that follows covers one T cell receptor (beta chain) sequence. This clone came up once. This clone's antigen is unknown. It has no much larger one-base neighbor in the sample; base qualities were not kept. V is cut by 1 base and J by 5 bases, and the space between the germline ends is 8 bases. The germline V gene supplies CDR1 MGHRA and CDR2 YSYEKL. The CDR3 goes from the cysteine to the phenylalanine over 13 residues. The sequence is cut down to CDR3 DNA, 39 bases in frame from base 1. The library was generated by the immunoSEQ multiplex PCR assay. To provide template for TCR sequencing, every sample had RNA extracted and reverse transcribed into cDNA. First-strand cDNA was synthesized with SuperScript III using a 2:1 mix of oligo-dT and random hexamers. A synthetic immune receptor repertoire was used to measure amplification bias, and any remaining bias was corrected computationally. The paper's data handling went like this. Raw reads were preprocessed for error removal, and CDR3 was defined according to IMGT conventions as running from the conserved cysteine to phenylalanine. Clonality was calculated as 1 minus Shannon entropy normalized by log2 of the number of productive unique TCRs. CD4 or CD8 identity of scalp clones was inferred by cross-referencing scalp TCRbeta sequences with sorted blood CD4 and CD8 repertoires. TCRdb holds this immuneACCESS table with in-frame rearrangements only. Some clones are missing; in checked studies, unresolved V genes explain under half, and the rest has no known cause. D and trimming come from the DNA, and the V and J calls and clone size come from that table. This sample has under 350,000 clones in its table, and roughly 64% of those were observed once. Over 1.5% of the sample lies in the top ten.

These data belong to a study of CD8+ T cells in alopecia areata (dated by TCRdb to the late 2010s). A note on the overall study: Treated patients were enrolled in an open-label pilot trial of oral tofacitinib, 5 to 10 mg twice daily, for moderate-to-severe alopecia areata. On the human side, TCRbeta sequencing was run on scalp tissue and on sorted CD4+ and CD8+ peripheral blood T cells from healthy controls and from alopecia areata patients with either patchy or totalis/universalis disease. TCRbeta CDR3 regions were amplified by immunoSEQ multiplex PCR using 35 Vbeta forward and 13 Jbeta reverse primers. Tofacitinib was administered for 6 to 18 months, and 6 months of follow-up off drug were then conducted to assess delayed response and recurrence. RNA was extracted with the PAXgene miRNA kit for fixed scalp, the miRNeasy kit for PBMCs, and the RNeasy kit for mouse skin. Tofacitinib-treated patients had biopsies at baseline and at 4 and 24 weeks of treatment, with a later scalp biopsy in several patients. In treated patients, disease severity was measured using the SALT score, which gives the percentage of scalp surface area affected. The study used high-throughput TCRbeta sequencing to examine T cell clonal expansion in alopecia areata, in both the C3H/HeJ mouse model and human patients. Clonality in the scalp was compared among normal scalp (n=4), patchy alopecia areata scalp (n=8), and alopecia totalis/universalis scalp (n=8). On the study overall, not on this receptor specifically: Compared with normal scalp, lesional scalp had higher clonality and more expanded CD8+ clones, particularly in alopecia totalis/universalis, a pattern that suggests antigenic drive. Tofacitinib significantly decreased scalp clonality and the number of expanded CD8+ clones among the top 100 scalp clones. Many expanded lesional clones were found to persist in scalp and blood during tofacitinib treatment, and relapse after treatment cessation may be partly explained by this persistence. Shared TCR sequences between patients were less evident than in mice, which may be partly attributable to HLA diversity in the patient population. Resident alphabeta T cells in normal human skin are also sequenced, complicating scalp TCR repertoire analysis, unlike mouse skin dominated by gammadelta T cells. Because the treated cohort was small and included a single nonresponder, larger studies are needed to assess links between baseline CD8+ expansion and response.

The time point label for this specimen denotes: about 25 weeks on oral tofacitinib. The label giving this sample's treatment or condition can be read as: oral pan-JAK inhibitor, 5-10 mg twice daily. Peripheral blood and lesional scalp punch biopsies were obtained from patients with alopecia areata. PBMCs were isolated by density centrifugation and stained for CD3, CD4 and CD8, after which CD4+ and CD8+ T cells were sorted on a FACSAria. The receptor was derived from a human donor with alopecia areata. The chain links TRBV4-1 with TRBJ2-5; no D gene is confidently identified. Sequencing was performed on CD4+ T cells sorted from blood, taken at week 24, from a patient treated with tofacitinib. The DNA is TGCGCCAGCAGCCAAGCTCATCCCGAGACCCAGTACTTC. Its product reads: CASSQAHPETQYF.